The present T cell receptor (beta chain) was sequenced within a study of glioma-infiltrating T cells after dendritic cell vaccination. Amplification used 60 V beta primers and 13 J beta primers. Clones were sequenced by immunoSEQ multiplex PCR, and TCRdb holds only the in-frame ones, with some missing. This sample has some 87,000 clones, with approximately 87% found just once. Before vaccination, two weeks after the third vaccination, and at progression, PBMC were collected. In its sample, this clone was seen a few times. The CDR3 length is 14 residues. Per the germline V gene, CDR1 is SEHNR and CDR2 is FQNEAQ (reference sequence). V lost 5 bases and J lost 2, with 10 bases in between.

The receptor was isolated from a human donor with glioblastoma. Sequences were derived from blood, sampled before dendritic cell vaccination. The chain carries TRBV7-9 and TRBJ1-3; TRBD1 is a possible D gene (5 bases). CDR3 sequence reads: CASSTRGAGNTIYF. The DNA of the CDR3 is TGTGCCAGCAGCACCCGGGGGGCTGGAAACACCATATATTTT.